The T cell receptor (beta chain) under discussion was sequenced for a study of blood T cell repertoires in COVID-19. Study at large: Whether acute or convalescent, the COVID-19 samples came from the United States, Italy and Spain. Sources were T cells, B-cell-depleted T cells, or PBMCs; the material itself was cDNA or gDNA.

In the source study's methods: Reference gene primers were amplified, and this amplification served to estimate nucleated cell counts. The method was immunoSEQ multiplex PCR; TCRdb's version includes in-frame clones alone and lacks a portion of them. That table gives V, J and clone size, and the DNA gave D and trimming. The sample shows fewer than 75,000 clones, around 83% of them seen only once. The ends were cut back, 3 bases at V and 2 bases at J, with 14 bases in the middle. Germline assignment: CDR1 MNHNS and CDR2 SASEGT. The CDR3 runs to 16 residues. This clonotype was sampled from a man aged 50-59 years with active COVID-19. The genes are TRBV6-1 and TRBJ1-3, with a tentative D call TRBD1 (6 bases). Material: peripheral blood. CDR3 bases: TGTGCCAGCAGTGAGGTGTGGGGGCATGCTGGAAACACCATATATTTT. It translates to CASSEVWGHAGNTIYF.